This T cell receptor (beta chain) comes out of a study of identical twins. Each donor (without exception) was a healthy Caucasian. MiXCR, applied by TCRdb to the 5' RACE reads, yields one record per CDR3 protein. Of 690,000 or so distinct CDR3 sequences listed, 8.5% to 9% are singletons. As to this clonotype: Its antigen is as yet unknown.

CDR3 length: 13 amino acids. Germline CDR1 and CDR2: MDHEN and SYDVKM. The V gene lost 6 bases and the J gene lost 2 bases, with 8 bases spanning the gap. Findings and caveats of the study: Conclusions relied on cross-sectional statistical analysis, not following the same donors. Out-of-frame TCR alpha sharing observed in monozygotic twins exceeded model estimates.

Separately, the same data were catalogued under a study of yellow fever vaccine responses in identical twins.

Sequenced: PBMCs. The TCR comes from a woman in her late teens or twenties in good health. The chain uses TRBV28 and TRBJ2-4; D is undetermined. CDR3 bases: TGTGCCAGCAGCCTAGTTTCCAAAAACATTCAGTACTTC. This codes for CASSLVSKNIQYF. Variable domain in full (rest from reference TRBV28 and TRBJ2-4): DVKVTQSSRYLVKRTGEKVFLECVQDMDHENMFWYRQDPGLGLRLIYFSYDVKMKEKGDIPEGYSVSREKKERFSLILESASTNQTSMYLCASSLVSKNIQYFGAGTRLSVL.